The 22 T cell receptor beta chains listed next were all sequenced from one sample in a study of cytomegalovirus exposure and HLA in healthy donors. 13 Jbeta primers and 60 Vbeta primers were used for the PCR. TCRdb's copy holds only in-frame clones and misses some; the assay was immunoSEQ multiplex PCR. The table has some 120,000 clones, over 80% seen once. The material sequenced was PBMCs. Receptors were obtained from a man aged 45-65 years in good health and CMV-seronegative.

This sequence joins TRBV4-3 and TRBJ1-5; 8 positions match TRBD1. CDR1 and CDR2 (germline): LGHNA, YSLEER. V shed 1 base and J 7 bases; nucleotides not matched to a gene: 9. This CDR3 region has 16 residues. The CDR3 DNA follows: TGCGCCAGCAGCCAAGGGACAGGGAGCTTGGGCCAGCCCCAGCATTTT. It yields the protein CASSQGTGSLGQPQHF.

The CDR3 DNA sequence: TGTGCCAGCAGCTTAGAAGGACTAGCGCGAAACAATGAGCAGTTCTTC. It is translated as CASSLEGLARNNEQFF. V gene TRBV13 combines with J gene TRBJ2-1, with 9 bases that match TRBD2. Germline-derived CDR1 and CDR2 are PRHDT and FYEKMQ (reference sequence). This CDR3 comprises 16 residues. The V gene end was trimmed by 1 base and the J gene end by 5 bases; junction bases not matched to a gene: 6.

V usage is TRBV5-1 and J usage is TRBJ2-7; a weak D match, TRBD1 (6 bases). Deletions cut 6 bases from V and 6 bases from J, with 13 bases between. The CDR3 consists of 12 residues. In germline, CDR1 is SGHRS, CDR2 YFSETQ. CDR3 protein: CASNLRGGEQYF. In nucleotides, the CDR3 is TGCGCCAGCAACCTCAGGGGTGGCGAGCAGTACTTC.

This chain joins TRBV27 and TRBJ2-7; 10 bases line up with TRBD1. The CDR3 extends over 15 amino acids. With V trimmed by 4 bases and J by 2 bases, 5 bases remained unmatched. Germline loops: CDR1 MNHEY, CDR2 SMNVEV (reference sequence). This CDR3 is CASSSGTGAPYEQYF. The CDR3 coding sequence is TGTGCCAGCAGTTCCGGGACAGGGGCGCCCTACGAGCAGTACTTC.

This chain connects TRBV6-5 to TRBJ2-5; 9 nucleotides match TRBD2. CDR1 is MNHEY, CDR2 SVGAGI, per germline. The CDR3 runs 16 residues. The V gene end was trimmed by 0 bases and the J gene end by 5 bases; junction bases not matched to a gene: 7. The CDR3 reads CASSYSLAGGRETQYF. The CDR3 region has the DNA TGTGCCAGCAGTTACTCGCTGGCGGGGGGGAGGGAGACCCAGTACTTC.

This clone was seen only once. The chain joins TRBV29-1 to TRBJ2-7, with D unresolved. Germline V gene lookup returns CDR1 SQVTM and CDR2 ANQGSEA. Trimming removed 3 bases from V and 2 bases from J, with 11 bases in between. The CDR3 covers 13 residues. The CDR3 here is CSVDPGSPYEQYF. The CDR3 DNA follows: TGCAGCGTTGACCCAGGTTCTCCCTACGAGCAGTACTTC.

This sequence joins TRBV6-1 and TRBJ1-4; TRBD1 might be the D (5 bases). Trimming took 4 bases from V and 4 from J, leaving 10 bases between them. CDR1 and CDR2 (germline): MNHNS, SASEGT. The CDR3 length is 14 residues. Here the CDR3 DNA reads TGTGCCAGCAGTGGTGGGGGGAATAATGAAAAACTGTTTTTT. This translates into CASSGGGNNEKLFF.

The chain links TRBV28 to TRBJ2-7, with 9 positions matching TRBD1. CDR1 and CDR2 (germline): MDHEN, SYDVKM. J was trimmed by 3 bases and V by 5 bases; bases with no gene match: 8. The CDR3 has 15 amino acids. DNA for the CDR3: TGTGCCAGCAGTGCACCGGGACAGGGAGGCTACGAGCAGTACTTC. Translation gives CASSAPGQGGYEQYF.

V is TRBV5-8 and J is TRBJ2-5; possible D gene TRBD2, 6 bases. Germline CDR1 reads SGHTS; CDR2 reads YDEGEE. Trimming cost V 2 bases and J 1 base, with 12 bases left between them. This CDR3 contains 15 residues. CDR3 residues: CASSFGGAAQETQYF. For the CDR3, the DNA is TGTGCCAGCAGCTTTGGAGGGGCCGCCCAAGAGACCCAGTACTTC.

This clone was seen a single time. This chain connects TRBV25-1 to TRBJ2-1; 8 positions match TRBD2. CDR1 and CDR2 from the germline V gene are MGHDK and SYGVNS. CDR3 size: 15 residues. With 3 bases clipped from V and 0 bases from J, the junction kept 1 base outside the gene matches. CDR3: CASSEGLVSYNEQFF. For the CDR3, the DNA is TGTGCCAGCAGTGAGGGACTAGTCTCCTACAATGAGCAGTTCTTC.

The chain combines TRBV6-1 with TRBJ1-5; TRBD1 is a possible D gene (5 bases). CDR3 size: 15 residues. The ends were cut back, 1 base at V and 4 bases at J, with 11 bases in the middle. Germline CDR1 and CDR2: MNHNS and SASEGT. CDR3: CASSEGSGGNQPQHF. DNA for the CDR3: TGTGCCAGCAGTGAAGGGTCCGGGGGAAATCAGCCCCAGCATTTT.

This rearrangement joins TRBV10-2 to TRBJ1-2; 9 nucleotides align to TRBD1. Per the germline V gene, CDR1 is WSHSY and CDR2 is SAAADI. This CDR3 has 13 amino acids. V lost 7 bases, J lost 7 bases, and 7 bases stayed unmatched. CDR3 sequence (DNA): TGCGCCAGCACTGATACAGGGGGCTCTGGCTACACCTTC. As protein: CASTDTGGSGYTF.

The V call is TRBV29-1, the J call TRBJ2-1; TRBD2 agrees at 12 bases. V was clipped by 0 bases and J by 9 bases; unmatched bases: 6. The CDR3 contains 15 residues. Germline assignment: CDR1 SQVTM and CDR2 ANQGSEA. The CDR3 protein is CSVEEGTSGFTEQFF. CDR3 DNA sequence: TGCAGCGTTGAAGAGGGGACTAGCGGGTTCACTGAGCAGTTCTTC.

This clone was observed a handful of times. Compared with germline, one end of the junction differs, possibly owing to a read error. This chain joins TRBV27 and TRBJ1-2, with a tentative D call TRBD1 (5 bases). The germline V gene encodes CDR1 MNHEY and CDR2 SMNVEV (reference sequence). This CDR3 is 15 amino acids long. This chain's CDR3 is CASSFTRAPNSGYTF. The DNA of the CDR3 is TGTGCCAGCAGTTTCACCAGGGCCCCAAACTCTGGCTACACCTTC.

V usage is TRBV10-3 and J usage is TRBJ2-1; possibly TRBD1 for D (6 bases). The V end was cut by 2 bases, the J end by 7 bases, with 15 bases between. Germline CDR1 reads ENHRY; CDR2 reads SYGVKD. This CDR3 is built from 15 residues. CDR3: CAISEPQGMGNEQFF. CDR3 DNA: TGTGCCATCAGTGAGCCCCAGGGGATGGGGAATGAGCAGTTCTTC.

The chain carries TRBV18 and TRBJ2-3; TRBD2 matches at 7 bases. V lost 5 bases and J lost 4; bases outside the gene matches: 6. The CDR3 runs 14 residues. CDR1 KGHSH and CDR2 LQKENI come from the germline V gene. CDR3 bases: TGTGCCAGCTCATCAAGCGGGGTCTCAGATACGCAGTATTTT. Its protein is CASSSSGVSDTQYF.

The chain links TRBV9 to TRBJ2-5, with 7 positions matching TRBD2. Per the germline V gene, CDR1 is SGDLS and CDR2 is YYNGEE. The CDR3 has 14 residues. V shed 3 bases, J shed 4 bases, and the junction held 6 bases outside the gene matches. The CDR3 loop reads CASSEGWGGETQYF. CDR3 DNA: TGTGCCAGCAGCGAGGGTTGGGGGGGAGAGACCCAGTACTTC.

V usage is TRBV12-5 and J usage is TRBJ2-6; D is unresolved. V dropped 3 bases and J dropped 0 bases, with 15 bases sitting between them. The CDR3 has 18 amino acids. Germline V gene data show CDR1 as LGHNT and CDR2 as FRNRAP. The CDR3 coding sequence is TGTGCTAGTGGTTTTTTCGCAGATTCGAACTCTGGGGCCAACGTCCTGACTTTC. Protein: CASGFFADSNSGANVLTF.

The rearrangement joins TRBV27 to TRBJ2-7, with D perhaps TRBD1 (6 bases). Germline CDR1 is MNHEY and CDR2 is SMNVEV (reference sequence). The CDR3 length is 13 residues. V was clipped by 5 bases and J by 5 bases, with 13 bases between them. CDR3 nucleotides: TGTGCCAGCAGTGCCGGGACATCCCACGAGCAGTACTTC. It translates to CASSAGTSHEQYF.

The chain is built from TRBV7-8 and TRBJ1-2; 9 bases align to TRBD1. Germline loops: CDR1 SGHVS, CDR2 FQNEAQ. CDR3 length: 14 amino acids. J was trimmed by 4 bases and V by 5 bases; bases with no gene match: 5. The CDR3 reads CASSITGGFYGYTF. DNA of the CDR3: TGTGCCAGCAGCATAACAGGGGGCTTCTATGGCTACACCTTC.

The rearrangement joins TRBV9 to TRBJ2-3; D not resolved. Germline V gene lookup returns CDR1 SGDLS and CDR2 YYNGEE. The V end lost 1 base, the J end lost 1 base, and 7 bases lay between the germline ends. CDR3 length: 14 residues. The CDR3 sequence is CASSVQVRTDTQYF. In DNA, the CDR3 is TGTGCCAGCAGCGTACAGGTACGCACAGATACGCAGTATTTT.

The chain couples TRBV4-2 to TRBJ2-1; D not resolved. Trimming cost V 4 bases and J 0 bases, with 13 bases left between them. Germline V CDR1 and CDR2: LGHNA, YNFKEQ. The CDR3 is made up of 16 amino acids. CDR3 coding DNA: TGTGCCAGCAGCCGAACCCCAGGAAGCTCCTACAATGAGCAGTTCTTC. Translated, it gives CASSRTPGSSYNEQFF.